These 22 T cell receptor beta chains came from one sample sequenced in a study of T cells in narcolepsy. Assay: immunoSEQ multiplex PCR; the TCRdb copy retains only in-frame clones and omits some. The sample includes around 30,000 clones, almost 80% seen only once; the top ten take less than 5%. Sequenced sample: memory (CD45RA-) CD4+ T cells from blood. These receptors all come from a human donor in good health.

This chain links TRBV7-2 with TRBJ2-3; D not certain. The CDR3 has 15 amino acids. The V gene lost 5 bases and the J gene lost 1 base, with 13 bases spanning the gap. CDR1 and CDR2 (germline): SGHTA, FQGNSA. In DNA form, the CDR3 reads TGTGCCAGCAGCCAACAGACTTCCCGCACAGATACGCAGTATTTT. It translates to CASSQQTSRTDTQYF.

This chain connects TRBV6-1 to TRBJ2-3; no firm D call. This CDR3 comprises 13 residues. The V gene's germline CDR1 is MNHNS and CDR2 SASEGT. The V and J ends lost 7 bases and 3 bases respectively, with 11 bases between them. The CDR3 region is CASNVGGTDTQYF. The CDR3 DNA is TGTGCCAGCAATGTAGGTGGAACAGATACGCAGTATTTT.

The chain employs TRBV12-5 and TRBJ1-4, with 9 positions matching TRBD1. The CDR3 consists of 17 residues. CDR1 LGHNT and CDR2 FRNRAP come from the germline V gene. Germline trimming cut 6 bases from V and 7 bases from J; bases unmatched to any gene: 15. In DNA form, the CDR3 reads TGTGCTAGTGGGGCAAGAGCCGGGACAGGGAGGTTTGAAAAACTGTTTTTT. Amino acids: CASGARAGTGRFEKLFF.

The chain carries TRBV9 and TRBJ1-1, with D possibly being TRBD1 (6 bases). The CDR3 runs 14 residues. The germline CDR1 and CDR2 sequences are SGDLS and YYNGEE. The V gene lost 4 bases and the J gene lost 4 bases, with 14 bases spanning the gap. Here the CDR3 reads CASSRRTGSTEAFF. The CDR3 region has the DNA TGTGCCAGCAGCAGACGTACAGGGAGCACTGAAGCTTTCTTT.

V and J are TRBV5-5 and TRBJ1-1, with TRBD1 as a possible D gene (5 bases). Between the trimmed V and J ends, which lost 4 bases and 3 bases, there was a span of 13 bases. Per the germline V gene, CDR1 is SGHKS and CDR2 is YYEKEE (reference sequence). The CDR3 sequence is 14 residues long. The CDR3 DNA sequence: TGTGCCAGCAGCACGCCTCAGGGCGACACTGAAGCTTTCTTT. Translated: CASSTPQGDTEAFF.

This sequence joins TRBV27 and TRBJ2-7; maybe TRBD2 (5 bases). CDR3 length: 13 residues. The germline V gene has CDR1 MNHEY and CDR2 SMNVEV (reference sequence). Trimming stripped 10 bases from V and 0 bases from J, with 13 bases between. CDR3 protein: CATLDSNSYEQYF. The CDR3 bases are TGTGCCACCCTGGACTCAAACTCCTACGAGCAGTACTTC.

There are a few counts of this clone. The rearrangement joins TRBV6-4 to TRBJ2-3; 12 bases fit TRBD2. From germline, CDR1 is MRHNA and CDR2 SNTAGT. V was clipped by 8 bases and J by 0 bases; unmatched bases: 3. This CDR3 comprises 15 residues. Here the CDR3 reads CASRTSGISTDTQYF. The CDR3 bases are TGTGCCAGCCGGACTAGCGGGATAAGCACAGATACGCAGTATTTT.

The chain uses TRBV20-1 and TRBJ1-1; no reliable D call. Germline V gives CDR1 DFQATT, CDR2 SNEGSKA (reference sequence). Deletions cut 3 bases from V and 11 bases from J, with 10 bases between. The CDR3 has 10 residues. CDR3 DNA sequence: TGCAGTGCTAGTCCTGGGTCGGCTTTCTTT. As protein: CSASPGSAFF.

J is TRBJ2-1 and V is TRBV7-9, with TRBD2 matching 12 bases. This CDR3 spans 14 amino acids. V dropped 4 bases and J dropped 12; count of bases not matched to a gene: 7. Looked up from germline, CDR1 is SEHNR and CDR2 is FQNEAQ (reference sequence). The CDR3 here is CASSSGTSGWGQFF. CDR3 nucleotides: TGTGCCAGCAGCTCCGGGACTAGCGGGTGGGGGCAGTTCTTC.

The CDR3 nucleotides read TGTGCCAGCAGCCAGGGCCGGGACAGGGGGGTAGGCGAGCAGTACTTC. Protein sequence: CASSQGRDRGVGEQYF. This chain connects TRBV5-4 to TRBJ2-7; 11 bases map to TRBD1. Looked up from germline, CDR1 is SGHNT and CDR2 is YYREEE (reference sequence). Losses at the gene ends were 4 bases for V and 6 bases for J; bases not matched to a gene: 12. The CDR3 has 16 residues.

The chain combines TRBV2 with TRBJ1-6; D unclear. The germline CDR1 and CDR2 sequences are SNHLY and FYNNEI. This CDR3 has 14 amino acids. The V end was cut by 4 bases, the J end by 10 bases, with 14 bases between. CDR3 sequence reads: CASSARQVVSPLHF. The CDR3, as DNA: TGTGCCAGCAGTGCAAGGCAGGTGGTATCACCCCTCCACTTT.

The V and J genes are TRBV18 and TRBJ1-2; 7 bases align to TRBD1. The CDR3 loop spans 15 amino acids. Germline lookup yields CDR1 KGHSH and CDR2 LQKENI. V trimming: 3 bases; J trimming: 5 bases; junction bases outside the gene matches: 9. In DNA, the CDR3 is TGTGCCAGCTCACCGAACTGGGACAGTTCATATGGCTACACCTTC. This gives the protein CASSPNWDSSYGYTF.

The chain has TRBV5-1 and TRBJ2-3; 9 nucleotides match TRBD1. In germline, CDR1 is SGHRS, CDR2 YFSETQ. The CDR3 totals 14 residues. The ends lost 4 bases at V and 4 bases at J; junction bases unmatched: 4. For the CDR3, the DNA is TGCGCCAGCAGCCCGGGACAGGGACCAGATACGCAGTATTTT. This sequence encodes CASSPGQGPDTQYF.

V gene TRBV30 combines with J gene TRBJ1-5, with 10 bases that match TRBD1. CDR1 is GTSNPN and CDR2 is SVGIG in the germline V gene (reference sequence). The CDR3 runs to 17 residues. V lost 0 bases and J lost 6; bases outside the gene matches: 11. CDR3 protein: CAWSVGPTGGAAQPQHF. The CDR3 bases are TGTGCCTGGAGTGTGGGTCCGACAGGGGGCGCGGCTCAGCCCCAGCATTTT.

The count of this clone is one. The chain couples TRBV30 to TRBJ1-4; D is perhaps TRBD1 (5 bases). The CDR3 totals 18 residues. Germline values: CDR1 GTSNPN, CDR2 SVGIG (reference sequence). Trimming shortened V by 2 bases and J by 0 bases, and 19 bases separated the two germline ends. CDR3 amino acids: CAWSPRGTRGATNEKLFF. In DNA, the CDR3 is TGTGCCTGGAGTCCACGGGGGACCCGAGGAGCAACTAATGAAAAACTGTTTTTT.

This rearrangement joins TRBV30 to TRBJ2-7; 9 bases are a match to TRBD2. V trimming: 0 bases; J trimming: 11 bases; junction bases outside the gene matches: 8. CDR1 is GTSNPN, CDR2 SVGIG, per germline (reference sequence). CDR3 length: 13 amino acids. The CDR3 here is CAWSVVAGEREYF. CDR3 sequence (DNA): TGTGCCTGGAGTGTGGTAGCGGGAGAGAGAGAGTACTTC.

A single count supports this clone. DNA for the CDR3: TGTGCCAGCAGCTGGAGTCGAGCAGGGAACACTGAAGCTTTCTTT. It codes for CASSWSRAGNTEAFF. V is TRBV5-8 and J is TRBJ1-1; D is unclear. The CDR3 sequence is 15 residues long. Trimming left V 3 bases short and J 1 base short, with 13 bases between. CDR1 and CDR2 (germline): SGHTS, YDEGEE.

This chain joins TRBV4-2 and TRBJ1-1, with D uncertain. Trimming removed 0 bases at V and 3 bases at J, with 11 bases between. This CDR3 contains 15 residues. CDR1 is LGHNA, CDR2 YNFKEQ, per germline. The CDR3 spells CASSQETDGYTEAFF. In DNA form, the CDR3 reads TGTGCCAGCAGCCAAGAAACGGATGGATACACTGAAGCTTTCTTT.

The chain joins TRBV5-1 to TRBJ2-7; D is possibly TRBD1 (6 bases). The CDR3 consists of 17 residues. V gave up 4 bases and J gave up 5 bases, with 25 bases separating them. Germline V lookup: CDR1 SGHRS, CDR2 YFSETQ. CDR3: CASSRPEQGSGRDEQYF. CDR3 bases: TGCGCCAGCAGCCGGCCAGAACAGGGATCAGGCCGCGACGAGCAGTACTTC.

This clone was counted between two and nine times. The rearrangement joins TRBV4-1 to TRBJ1-4; no reliable D call. CDR1 and CDR2 from the germline V gene are MGHRA and YSYEKL. Trimming shortened V by 1 base and J by 12 bases, and 12 bases separated the two germline ends. The CDR3 sequence is 13 residues long. CDR3 residues: CASSQVGRWELFF. The DNA for the CDR3 is TGCGCCAGCAGCCAAGTAGGACGATGGGAACTGTTTTTT.

This clone has just one count. The genes are TRBV6-1 and TRBJ1-1; unclear D gene. V dropped 5 bases and J dropped 1 base, with 8 bases sitting between them. This CDR3 has 13 amino acids. Germline CDR1 reads MNHNS; CDR2 reads SASEGT. The CDR3 sequence is CASSLPPNTEAFF. As DNA, the CDR3 is TGTGCCAGCAGTCTCCCACCGAACACTGAAGCTTTCTTT.

The chain couples TRBV7-6 to TRBJ2-4; the D gene is possibly TRBD1 (5 bases). The V gene's germline CDR1 is SGHVS and CDR2 FNYEAQ. V was shortened by 5 bases and J by 12 bases, with 20 bases between the two germline ends. The CDR3 sequence is 14 residues long. CDR3: CASSPGQGSGHQYF. The CDR3, as DNA: TGTGCCAGCAGCCCCGGGCAGGGTTCAGGTCATCAGTACTTC.